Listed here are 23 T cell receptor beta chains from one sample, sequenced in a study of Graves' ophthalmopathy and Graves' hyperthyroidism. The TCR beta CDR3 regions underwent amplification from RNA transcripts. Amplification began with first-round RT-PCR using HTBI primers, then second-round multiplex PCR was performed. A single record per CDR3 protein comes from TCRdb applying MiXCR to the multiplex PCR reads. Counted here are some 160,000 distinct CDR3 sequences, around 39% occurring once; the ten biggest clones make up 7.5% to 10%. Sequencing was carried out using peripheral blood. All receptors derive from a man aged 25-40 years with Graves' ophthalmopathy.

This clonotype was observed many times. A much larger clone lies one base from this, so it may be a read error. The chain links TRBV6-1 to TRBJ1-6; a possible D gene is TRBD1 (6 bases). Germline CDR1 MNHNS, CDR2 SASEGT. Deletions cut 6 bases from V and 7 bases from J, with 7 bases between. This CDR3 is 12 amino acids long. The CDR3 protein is CASSDRNSPLHF. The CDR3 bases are TGTGCCAGCAGCGACAGGAATTCACCCCTCCACTTT.

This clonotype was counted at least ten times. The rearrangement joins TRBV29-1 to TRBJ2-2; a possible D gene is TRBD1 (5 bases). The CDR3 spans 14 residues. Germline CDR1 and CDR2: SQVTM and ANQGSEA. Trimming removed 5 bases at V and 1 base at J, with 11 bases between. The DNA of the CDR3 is TGCAGCGTTCGCGAAAGGGGGAACACCGGGGAGCTGTTTTTT. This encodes CSVRERGNTGELFF.

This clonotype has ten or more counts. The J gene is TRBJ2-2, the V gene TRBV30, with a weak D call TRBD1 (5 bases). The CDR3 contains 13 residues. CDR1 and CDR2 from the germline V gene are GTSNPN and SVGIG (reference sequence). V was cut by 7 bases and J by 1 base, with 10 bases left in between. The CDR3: CAFRGQNTGELFF. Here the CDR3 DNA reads TGTGCCTTCCGAGGACAGAACACCGGGGAGCTGTTTTTT.

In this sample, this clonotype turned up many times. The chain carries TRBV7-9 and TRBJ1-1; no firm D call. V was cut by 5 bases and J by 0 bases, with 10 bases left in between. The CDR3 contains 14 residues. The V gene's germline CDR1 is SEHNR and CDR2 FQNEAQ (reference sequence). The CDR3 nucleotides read TGTGCCAGCAGCCCCCGGACGGTGAACACTGAAGCTTTCTTT. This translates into CASSPRTVNTEAFF.

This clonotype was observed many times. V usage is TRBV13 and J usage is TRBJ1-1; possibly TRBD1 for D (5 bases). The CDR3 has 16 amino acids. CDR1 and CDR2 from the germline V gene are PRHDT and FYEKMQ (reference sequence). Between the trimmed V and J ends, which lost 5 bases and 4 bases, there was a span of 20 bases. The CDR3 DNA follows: TGTGCCAGCAGCCCTATGCCCGGGGCAGGGCCCACTGAAGCTTTCTTT. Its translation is CASSPMPGAGPTEAFF.

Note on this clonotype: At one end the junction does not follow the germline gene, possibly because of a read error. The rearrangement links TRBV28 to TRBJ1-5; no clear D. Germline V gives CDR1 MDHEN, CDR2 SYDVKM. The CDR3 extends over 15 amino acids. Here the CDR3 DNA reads TGTGCCACCAGTGATTCGGTTGATCCCAATCAGCCCCAGCATTTT. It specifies CATSDSVDPNQPQHF.

The CDR3 nucleotides read TGTGCCAGCAGTCAGGGGGCTAACACTGAAGCTTTCTTT. It yields the protein CASSQGANTEAFF. V is TRBV28 and J is TRBJ1-1; 8 nucleotides line up with TRBD1. CDR3 length: 13 residues. Germline assignment: CDR1 MDHEN and CDR2 SYDVKM. V lost 5 bases, J lost 2 bases, and 1 base stayed unmatched.

The CDR3 protein is CASSLGENQRKTEAFF. The CDR3 coding sequence is TGTGCCAGCAGCTTAGGGGAGAATCAGCGGAAAACTGAAGCTTTCTTT. The gene calls are TRBV7-8 and TRBJ1-1; D is unclear. The CDR3 runs to 16 residues. Germline CDR1 is SGHVS and CDR2 is FQNEAQ. Trimming pared 1 base from V and 5 bases from J, leaving 17 bases between.

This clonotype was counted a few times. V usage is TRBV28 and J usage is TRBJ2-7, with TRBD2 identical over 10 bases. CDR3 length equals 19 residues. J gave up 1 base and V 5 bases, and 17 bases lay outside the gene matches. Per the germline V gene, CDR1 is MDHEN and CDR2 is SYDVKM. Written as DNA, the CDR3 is TGTGCCAGCAGTCCGCCCGGGACTAGCGCCGACCGTTCGTCCTACGAGCAGTACTTC. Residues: CASSPPGTSADRSSYEQYF. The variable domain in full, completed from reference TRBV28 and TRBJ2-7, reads DVKVTQSSRYLVKRTGEKVFLECVQDMDHENMFWYRQDPGLGLRLIYFSYDVKMKEKGDIPEGYSVSREKKERFSLILESASTNQTSMYLCASSPPGTSADRSSYEQYFGPGTRLTVT.

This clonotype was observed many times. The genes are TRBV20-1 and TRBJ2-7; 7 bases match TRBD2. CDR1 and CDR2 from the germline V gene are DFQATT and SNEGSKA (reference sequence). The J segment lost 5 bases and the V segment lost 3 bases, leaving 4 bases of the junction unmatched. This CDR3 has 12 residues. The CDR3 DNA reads TGCAGTGCTAGGGGGGGGGTAGACGAGCAGTACTTC. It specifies CSARGGVDEQYF.

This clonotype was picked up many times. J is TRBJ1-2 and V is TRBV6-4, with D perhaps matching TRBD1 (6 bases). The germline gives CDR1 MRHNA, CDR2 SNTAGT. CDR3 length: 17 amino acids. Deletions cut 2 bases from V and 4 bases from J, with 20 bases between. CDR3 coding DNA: TGTGCCAGCAGTGACCCCAGGGGTTGGGATTTGATCTATGGCTACACCTTC. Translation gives CASSDPRGWDLIYGYTF.

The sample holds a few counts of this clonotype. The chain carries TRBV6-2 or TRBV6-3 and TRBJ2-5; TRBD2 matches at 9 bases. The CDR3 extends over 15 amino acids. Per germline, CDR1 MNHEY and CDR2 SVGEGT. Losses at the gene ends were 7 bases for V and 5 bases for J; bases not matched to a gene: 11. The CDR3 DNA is TGTGCCAGCAAGGATAGCGGGAGACCCTGGGAGACCCAGTACTTC. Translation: CASKDSGRPWETQYF.

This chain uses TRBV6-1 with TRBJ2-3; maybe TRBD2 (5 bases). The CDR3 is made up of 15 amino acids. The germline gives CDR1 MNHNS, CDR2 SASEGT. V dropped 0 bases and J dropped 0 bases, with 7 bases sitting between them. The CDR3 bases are TGTGCCAGCAGTGAAGCGAGCGGTAGCACAGATACGCAGTATTTT. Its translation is CASSEASGSTDTQYF.

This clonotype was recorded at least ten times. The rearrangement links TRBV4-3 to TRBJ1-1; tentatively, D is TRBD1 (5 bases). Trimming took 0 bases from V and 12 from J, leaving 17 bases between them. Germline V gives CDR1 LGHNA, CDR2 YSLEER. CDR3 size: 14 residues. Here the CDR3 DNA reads TGCGCCAGCAGCCAAGAGGAGGTCAGGGTATCTCCTTTCTTT. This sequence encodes CASSQEEVRVSPFF.

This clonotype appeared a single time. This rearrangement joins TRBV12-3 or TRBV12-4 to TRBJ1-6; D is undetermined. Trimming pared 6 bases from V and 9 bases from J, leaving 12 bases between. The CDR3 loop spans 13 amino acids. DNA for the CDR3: TGTGCCAGCAGCCGGGTCGAGGGTTCACCCCTCCACTTT. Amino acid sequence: CASSRVEGSPLHF.

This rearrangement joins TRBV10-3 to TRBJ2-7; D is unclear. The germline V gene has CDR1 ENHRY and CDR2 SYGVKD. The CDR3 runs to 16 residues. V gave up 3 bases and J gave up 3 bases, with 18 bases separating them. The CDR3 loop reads CAISDFDSISFYEQYF. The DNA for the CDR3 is TGTGCCATCAGTGATTTTGACTCGATATCGTTCTACGAGCAGTACTTC.

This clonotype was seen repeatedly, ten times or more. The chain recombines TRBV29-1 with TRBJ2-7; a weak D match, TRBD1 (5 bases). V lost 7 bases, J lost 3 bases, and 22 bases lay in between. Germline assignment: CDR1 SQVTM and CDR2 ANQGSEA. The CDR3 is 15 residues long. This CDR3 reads CSASTDRWVGYEQYF. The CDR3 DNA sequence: TGCAGCGCTTCCACTGACAGATGGGTTGGCTACGAGCAGTACTTC.

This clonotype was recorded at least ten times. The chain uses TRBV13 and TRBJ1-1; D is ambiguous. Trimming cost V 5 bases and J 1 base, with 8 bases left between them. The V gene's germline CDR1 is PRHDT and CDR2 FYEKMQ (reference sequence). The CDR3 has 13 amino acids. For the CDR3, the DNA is TGTGCCAGCAGCCCTCAGCCGAACACTGAAGCTTTCTTT. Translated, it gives CASSPQPNTEAFF.

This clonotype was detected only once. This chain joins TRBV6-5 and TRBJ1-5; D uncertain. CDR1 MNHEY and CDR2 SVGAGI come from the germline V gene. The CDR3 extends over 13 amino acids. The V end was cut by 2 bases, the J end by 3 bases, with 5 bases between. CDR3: CASSYESNQPQHF. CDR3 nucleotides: TGTGCCAGCAGTTACGAGTCCAATCAGCCCCAGCATTTT.

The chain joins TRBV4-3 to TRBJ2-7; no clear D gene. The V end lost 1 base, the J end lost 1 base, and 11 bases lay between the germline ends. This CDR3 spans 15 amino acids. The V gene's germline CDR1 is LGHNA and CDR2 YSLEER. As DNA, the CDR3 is TGCGCCAGCAGCCAAGCGGGCAGCGATTCCTACGAGCAGTACTTC. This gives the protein CASSQAGSDSYEQYF.

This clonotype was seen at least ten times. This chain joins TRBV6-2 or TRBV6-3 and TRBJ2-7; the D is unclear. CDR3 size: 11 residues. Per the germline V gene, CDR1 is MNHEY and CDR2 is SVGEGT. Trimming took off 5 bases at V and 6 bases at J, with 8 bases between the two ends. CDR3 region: CASSSSPEQYF. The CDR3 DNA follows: TGTGCCAGCAGTAGTTCCCCCGAGCAGTACTTC.

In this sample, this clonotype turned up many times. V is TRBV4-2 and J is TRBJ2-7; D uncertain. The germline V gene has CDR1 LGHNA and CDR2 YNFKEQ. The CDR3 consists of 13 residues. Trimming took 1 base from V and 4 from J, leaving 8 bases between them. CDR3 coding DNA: TGTGCCAGCAGCCAAGTAGGGCCATACGAGCAGTACTTC. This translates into CASSQVGPYEQYF.

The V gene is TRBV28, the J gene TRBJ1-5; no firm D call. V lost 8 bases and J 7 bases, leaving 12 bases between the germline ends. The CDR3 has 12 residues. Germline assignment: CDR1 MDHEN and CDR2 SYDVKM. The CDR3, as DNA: TGTGCCAGCTCTCTATCCCCACAGCCCCAGCATTTT. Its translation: CASSLSPQPQHF.